The TCR beta chain under discussion was sequenced for a study of human T cells and chemical hapten exposure. The germline gives CDR1 SGHNT, CDR2 YYREEE (reference sequence). The CDR3 extends over 15 amino acids. V shed 5 bases, J shed 1 base, and the junction held 4 bases outside the gene matches. Overall study results and limits: After DPC sensitization, TCRs above 1 in 1000 frequency showed no change.

At least ten counts were recorded for this clonotype. Its antigen is unidentified. Single cDNA molecules in the library carried unique molecular identifiers attached during preparation. TCRdb called the 5' RACE reads again in MiXCR, with one record for every CDR3 protein. Of 120,000 to 150,000 distinct CDR3 sequences in the sample, 4.1% are singletons; the top ten hold about 1.3%. Unfractionated whole blood yielded the extracted total RNA. The chain is built from TRBV5-4 and TRBJ2-2; 8 bases fit TRBD2. The sequence was obtained from a female donor in good health. The CDR3 DNA follows: TGTGCCAGCAGAACCGGGACTAGGAACACCGGGGAGCTGTTTTTT. The encoded protein is CASRTGTRNTGELFF. Full variable domain (rest looked up from reference TRBV5-4 and TRBJ2-2): ETGVTQSPTHLIKTRGQQVTLRCSSQSGHNTVSWYQQALGQGPQFIFQYYREEENGRGNFPPRFSGLQFPNYSSELNVNALELDDSALYLCASRTGTRNTGELFFGEGSRLTVL.